This record looks at one T cell receptor (beta chain) sequence and its context. The data derive from a study of identifying expanded T cells in peripheral blood. With V trimmed by 2 bases and J by 6 bases, 16 bases remained unmatched. CDR3 size: 18 residues. Germline CDR1 SGDLS, CDR2 YYNGEE. Libraries were prepared by immunoSEQ multiplex PCR; TCRdb keeps only in-frame clonotypes and omits some of them. The data contain roughly 100,000 clones, approximately 90% of them singletons. This clonotype was sampled from a person aged 18-70 years in good health. Material: blood. J is TRBJ2-1 and V is TRBV9; 8 positions agree with TRBD2. The CDR3 is CASSVRSSPGGPSNEQFF. DNA for the CDR3: TGTGCCAGCAGCGTCCGATCATCCCCGGGGGGGCCCTCCAATGAGCAGTTCTTC. The full variable domain, with the rest looked up from reference TRBV9 and TRBJ2-1, is DSGVTQTPKHLITATGQRVTLRCSPRSGDLSVYWYQQSLDQGLQFLIQYYNGEERAKGNILERFSAQQFPDLHSELNLSSLELGDSALYFCASSVRSSPGGPSNEQFFGPGTRLTVL.